Presented here are 19 T cell receptor beta chains from one specimen sequenced in a study of cytomegalovirus exposure and HLA in healthy donors. TCRdb keeps only in-frame clones here, not all; method: immunoSEQ multiplex PCR. This table has 110,000 to 150,000 clones, approximately 94% appearing once. The sequencing sample was made of PBMCs. These receptors were taken from a man between 18 and 35 years old in good health and CMV-seropositive.

J is TRBJ1-2 and V is TRBV4-1, with TRBD1 as a possible D gene (6 bases). Per the germline V gene, CDR1 is MGHRA and CDR2 is YSYEKL. V was pared by 9 bases and J by 6 bases, with 8 bases between. There are 10 residues in the CDR3. The CDR3 loop is CASGGNGYTF. The CDR3 DNA reads as TGCGCCAGTGGGGGCAATGGCTACACCTTC.

The chain links TRBV9 to TRBJ2-7, with a tentative D call TRBD1 (5 bases). The ends were cut back, 4 bases at V and 2 bases at J, with 13 bases in the middle. Germline CDR1 SGDLS, CDR2 YYNGEE. CDR3 length: 14 residues. The CDR3 reads CASSPQGGPYEQYF. The CDR3 coding sequence is TGTGCCAGCAGCCCCCAGGGTGGCCCCTACGAGCAGTACTTC.

The J gene is TRBJ2-7, the V gene TRBV4-1; D not certain. V was pared by 0 bases and J by 2 bases, with 8 bases between. The CDR3 runs 14 residues. Germline V CDR1 and CDR2: MGHRA, YSYEKL. CDR3 sequence reads: CASSQDQTTYEQYF. In DNA form, the CDR3 reads TGCGCCAGCAGCCAAGATCAAACTACCTACGAGCAGTACTTC.

The chain is built from TRBV28 and TRBJ2-7, with 9 bases fitting TRBD1. This CDR3 region has 16 residues. Losses at the gene ends were 5 bases for V and 7 bases for J; bases not matched to a gene: 15. The germline CDR1 and CDR2 sequences are MDHEN and SYDVKM. CDR3 protein: CASSLPPGTGFGEQYF. The CDR3 bases are TGTGCCAGCAGTCTCCCTCCCGGGACAGGGTTTGGGGAGCAGTACTTC. Full variable domain (remainder filled in from reference TRBV28 and TRBJ2-7): DVKVTQSSRYLVKRTGEKVFLECVQDMDHENMFWYRQDPGLGLRLIYFSYDVKMKEKGDIPEGYSVSREKKERFSLILESASTNQTSMYLCASSLPPGTGFGEQYFGPGTRLTVT.

J is TRBJ1-6 and V is TRBV2; TRBD1 matches at 9 bases. Germline values: CDR1 SNHLY, CDR2 FYNNEI. The length of the CDR3 is 14 residues. With V trimmed by 8 bases and J by 14 bases, 13 bases remained unmatched. Written as DNA, the CDR3 is TGTGCCAGCGCCAGGGACAGGGCCATGGGCGCCCTCCACTTT. Translation gives CASARDRAMGALHF.

The chain couples TRBV2 to TRBJ1-4, with D perhaps matching TRBD1 (6 bases). Trimming cost V 7 bases and J 4 bases, with 10 bases left between them. The CDR3 is made up of 13 amino acids. Germline V CDR1 and CDR2: SNHLY, FYNNEI. Here the CDR3 reads CASKKDSNEKLFF. The CDR3 coding sequence is TGTGCCAGCAAAAAGGACAGTAATGAAAAACTGTTTTTT.

The chain employs TRBV18 and TRBJ2-1; D may be TRBD1 (6 bases). The CDR3 has 16 residues. Trimming cost V 0 bases and J 8 bases, with 17 bases left between them. From germline, CDR1 is KGHSH and CDR2 LQKENI. CDR3 amino acids: CASSPPGEQGIDEQFF. The CDR3 bases are TGTGCCAGCTCACCACCAGGTGAACAGGGTATTGATGAGCAGTTCTTC.

The V and J genes are TRBV6-1 and TRBJ1-2; unclear D gene. The length of the CDR3 is 15 residues. With 2 bases removed from V and 4 bases from J, the gap between germline ends came to 14 bases. The germline gives CDR1 MNHNS, CDR2 SASEGT. In DNA, the CDR3 is TGTGCCAGCAGTGAACTAGGATCCCGTAGCTATGGCTACACCTTC. As protein: CASSELGSRSYGYTF.

The chain links TRBV2 to TRBJ2-1, with TRBD1 matching 9 bases. The length of the CDR3 is 17 residues. The germline CDR1 and CDR2 sequences are SNHLY and FYNNEI. The J segment lost 1 base and the V segment lost 4 bases, leaving 8 bases of the junction unmatched. The CDR3 loop reads CASSAPMTGGSYNEQFF. CDR3 bases: TGTGCCAGCAGTGCCCCGATGACAGGGGGGTCCTACAATGAGCAGTTCTTC.

The chain has TRBV7-3 and TRBJ2-5; D is perhaps TRBD2 (7 bases). Germline CDR1 is SGHTA and CDR2 is FQGTGA. Between the trimmed V and J ends, which lost 5 bases and 4 bases, there was a span of 20 bases. This CDR3 region has 16 residues. The CDR3 region is CASSPRGGGPGETQYF. In DNA, the CDR3 is TGTGCCAGCAGCCCTAGGGGGGGCGGCCCGGGAGAGACCCAGTACTTC.

CDR3 protein: CASSDRRNTEAFF. CDR3 DNA: TGTGCCAGCAGCGACAGGCGGAACACTGAAGCTTTCTTT. V and J are TRBV27 and TRBJ1-1, with a possible D match to TRBD1 (6 bases). V was trimmed by 6 bases and J by 1 base, leaving 9 bases between them. This CDR3 spans 13 amino acids. Germline lookup yields CDR1 MNHEY and CDR2 SMNVEV (reference sequence).

CDR3 sequence: CASSQNRGQETQYF. The CDR3 DNA reads TGTGCCAGCAGCCAAAACAGGGGCCAAGAGACCCAGTACTTC. The chain joins TRBV7-9 to TRBJ2-5, with 7 bases fitting TRBD1. V trimming: 5 bases; J trimming: 1 base; junction bases outside the gene matches: 4. Germline CDR1 reads SEHNR; CDR2 reads FQNEAQ (reference sequence). The CDR3 is 14 amino acids.

The chain uses TRBV4-2 and TRBJ2-7; 8 bases line up with TRBD1. The CDR3 has 14 amino acids. Germline values: CDR1 LGHNA, CDR2 YNFKEQ. V trimming: 3 bases; J trimming: 2 bases; junction bases outside the gene matches: 3. The CDR3 DNA sequence: TGTGCCAGCAGCCACACGGGACAGGCCTACGAGCAGTACTTC. Translated: CASSHTGQAYEQYF.

This chain uses TRBV12-5 with TRBJ2-1, with 8 positions matching TRBD1. Germline lookup yields CDR1 LGHNT and CDR2 FRNRAP. CDR3 length: 14 residues. J was trimmed by 5 bases and V by 7 bases; bases with no gene match: 7. CDR3 in amino acids: CASDHPDRDNEQFF. CDR3 DNA sequence: TGTGCTAGTGACCATCCGGACAGGGACAATGAGCAGTTCTTC.

This chain uses TRBV27 with TRBJ2-2; D gene uncertain. Trimming stripped 5 bases from V and 11 bases from J, with 18 bases between. Germline CDR1 is MNHEY and CDR2 is SMNVEV (reference sequence). The CDR3 length is 14 residues. CDR3 in DNA: TGTGCCAGCAGTCCATCAGCCGGGTGGGTCGAGCTGTTTTTT. Translated, it gives CASSPSAGWVELFF.

The chain has TRBV6-1 and TRBJ2-7; 9 bases match TRBD1. The CDR3 has 15 residues. Per germline, CDR1 MNHNS and CDR2 SASEGT. The V segment lost 6 bases and the J segment 2 bases; nucleotides outside the gene matches: 8. DNA for the CDR3: TGTGCCAGCAGGGGGGACAGGGAAATTGCCTACGAGCAGTACTTC. Translating gives CASRGDREIAYEQYF.

V usage is TRBV30 and J usage is TRBJ2-1, with D maybe TRBD1 (5 bases). The CDR3 has 13 residues. The V end was cut by 2 bases, the J end by 8 bases, with 13 bases between. Germline V gene data show CDR1 as GTSNPN and CDR2 as SVGIG (reference sequence). The CDR3 region has the DNA TGTGCCTGGAGTAGGAAGCAAGGGGATGAGCAGTTCTTC. Its protein product is CAWSRKQGDEQFF.

Written as DNA, the CDR3 is TGTGCCAGCCAGGCCCGCTACGAGCAGTACTTC. Translating gives CASQARYEQYF. The V gene is TRBV28, the J gene TRBJ2-7; D gene unclear. Trimming left V 8 bases short and J 3 bases short, with 8 bases between. CDR3 length: 11 residues. Germline-derived CDR1 and CDR2 are MDHEN and SYDVKM.

Only one count was recorded for this clone. The rearrangement links TRBV7-2 to TRBJ1-1, with D possibly TRBD1 on 5 matching bases. The V gene lost 5 bases and the J gene lost 2 bases, with 12 bases spanning the gap. The CDR3 is 14 residues long. CDR1 is SGHTA and CDR2 is FQGNSA in the germline V gene. The CDR3 coding sequence is TGTGCCAGCAGCGGAAGCCAGGGCAACACTGAAGCTTTCTTT. It yields the protein CASSGSQGNTEAFF.